Shown below are 19 T cell receptor beta chains from a single sample sequenced in a study of cytomegalovirus exposure and HLA in healthy donors (dated by TCRdb to between 2016 and 2019). The library was prepared using the immunoSEQ multiplex PCR assay. For the multiplex PCR, a mixture combining 60 forward primers for TCR Vbeta segments and 13 reverse primers for TCR Jbeta segments was used. TCRdb stores this immuneACCESS table with in-frame sequences only. Part of the clones is absent; in the studies checked, under half of the shortfall reflects unresolved V genes, and no reason is known for the rest. This sample lists 110,000 or so clones; roughly 80% were detected once. The top ten clonotypes cover approximately 2.6% of the sample. Source material: PBMCs. These TCRs come from a female donor in good health and CMV-seronegative.

In its sample, this clone was seen once. The chain employs TRBV30 and TRBJ1-5; D unclear. From germline, CDR1 is GTSNPN and CDR2 SVGIG (reference sequence). Trimming stripped 0 bases from V and 4 bases from J, with 13 bases between. The CDR3 sequence is 15 residues long. CDR3 amino acids: CAWSVQTGNNQPQHF. For the CDR3, the DNA is TGTGCCTGGAGTGTACAAACGGGAAATAATCAGCCCCAGCATTTT.

This chain connects TRBV7-9 to TRBJ2-2, with unresolved D. The germline CDR1 and CDR2 sequences are SEHNR and FQNEAQ (reference sequence). This CDR3 region has 15 residues. The V gene lost 4 bases and the J gene lost 0 bases, with 9 bases spanning the gap. CDR3: CASSSRLSNTGELFF. CDR3 bases: TGTGCCAGCAGCTCTCGACTTTCGAACACCGGGGAGCTGTTTTTT.

CDR3: CASSVQGAGDYGYTF. In nucleotides, the CDR3 is TGTGCCAGTAGTGTACAGGGGGCAGGGGACTATGGCTACACCTTC. The genes are TRBV19 and TRBJ1-2, with TRBD1 matching 9 bases. Germline lookup yields CDR1 LNHDA and CDR2 SQIVND (reference sequence). V gave up 5 bases and J gave up 3 bases; unmatched junction bases: 7. This CDR3 region has 15 residues.

V usage is TRBV11-2 and J usage is TRBJ2-5; TRBD2 agrees at 8 bases. Unmatched junction bases numbered 5, after V lost 2 bases and J lost 3 bases. This CDR3 spans 15 amino acids. Germline V gene data show CDR1 as SGHAT and CDR2 as FQNNGV. CDR3 DNA: TGTGCCAGCAGCTTATGGACGGGGGGGAAAGAGACCCAGTACTTC. This encodes CASSLWTGGKETQYF. Variable domain in full (rest from reference TRBV11-2 and TRBJ2-5): EAGVAQSPRYKIIEKRQSVAFWCNPISGHATLYWYQQILGQGPKLLIQFQNNGVVDDSQLPKDRFSAERLKGVDSTLKIQPAKLEDSAVYLCASSLWTGGKETQYFGPGTRLLVL.

This sequence joins TRBV10-3 and TRBJ2-2; 7 nucleotides agree with TRBD2. Germline assignment: CDR1 ENHRY and CDR2 SYGVKD. The CDR3 extends over 14 amino acids. Trimming took 6 bases from V and 1 from J; bases not matched to a gene: 2. The CDR3 protein is CAIRPGGNTGELFF. CDR3 bases: TGTGCCATCAGACCGGGGGGGAACACCGGGGAGCTGTTTTTT.

The rearrangement joins TRBV6-1 to TRBJ2-7, with D perhaps TRBD1 (6 bases). The germline CDR1 and CDR2 sequences are MNHNS and SASEGT. V was shortened by 2 bases and J by 5 bases, with 10 bases between the two germline ends. CDR3 length equals 13 residues. For the CDR3, the DNA is TGTGCCAGCAGTGAAAACAGGGTCCACGAGCAGTACTTC. Its protein product is CASSENRVHEQYF.

In DNA form, the CDR3 reads TGTGCCAGCAGTGGGACAGGGGTTAGGGAGCAGTACTTC. Its protein is CASSGTGVREQYF. This chain uses TRBV6-5 with TRBJ2-7; TRBD1 matches at 10 bases. This CDR3 is 13 amino acids long. V was pared by 5 bases and J by 7 bases, with 5 bases of the junction left unmatched. Germline V gene data show CDR1 as MNHEY and CDR2 as SVGAGI.

V is TRBV4-2 and J is TRBJ2-7; TRBD1 matches 8 bases. The CDR3 is made up of 16 amino acids. Germline loops: CDR1 LGHNA, CDR2 YNFKEQ. V dropped 3 bases and J dropped 3; count of bases not matched to a gene: 10. For the CDR3, the DNA is TGTGCCAGCAGCCAGGGTACCGGGACAGGCCTCTACGAGCAGTACTTC. It translates to CASSQGTGTGLYEQYF.

The chain is built from TRBV7-9 and TRBJ1-4; D is uncertain. Trimming stripped 5 bases from V and 5 bases from J, with 12 bases between. Germline V lookup: CDR1 SEHNR, CDR2 FQNEAQ (reference sequence). The CDR3 totals 14 residues. The CDR3: CASSLTGGNEKLFF. The CDR3 region has the DNA TGTGCCAGCAGCCTGACTGGAGGAAATGAAAAACTGTTTTTT.

The sample holds a few counts of this clone. The V and J genes are TRBV29-1 and TRBJ1-1; 7 nucleotides agree with TRBD1. J lost 0 bases, V lost 3 bases, and 1 base had no gene match. The length of the CDR3 is 13 residues. The germline V gene encodes CDR1 SQVTM and CDR2 ANQGSEA. The CDR3 region is CSVEGQLNTEAFF. Written as DNA, the CDR3 is TGCAGCGTTGAGGGACAGCTGAACACTGAAGCTTTCTTT.

The gene calls are TRBV6-1 and TRBJ2-3, with 8 bases matching TRBD2. CDR1 and CDR2 from the germline V gene are MNHNS and SASEGT. J was trimmed by 4 bases and V by 7 bases; bases with no gene match: 7. This CDR3 is built from 14 residues. DNA for the CDR3: TGTGCCAGCACCCTGACTAGCGACTCAGATACGCAGTATTTT. Its protein is CASTLTSDSDTQYF.

This chain connects TRBV9 to TRBJ2-3; D is perhaps TRBD2 (5 bases). V lost 7 bases and J lost 2, with 8 bases in between. The CDR3 has 12 residues. The germline V gene encodes CDR1 SGDLS and CDR2 YYNGEE. The CDR3 DNA reads as TGTGCCAGCGGGAGAGACACAGATACGCAGTATTTT. Residues: CASGRDTDTQYF.

This sequence joins TRBV5-1 and TRBJ1-1; a possible D gene is TRBD1 (5 bases). The germline V gene has CDR1 SGHRS and CDR2 YFSETQ. Trimming removed 1 base at V and 0 bases at J, with 7 bases between. This CDR3 region has 14 residues. The CDR3 region is CASSLQGVNTEAFF. CDR3 bases: TGCGCCAGCAGCTTGCAGGGTGTGAACACTGAAGCTTTCTTT.

The gene calls are TRBV5-1 and TRBJ2-1, with 9 bases lining up with TRBD2. V shed 3 bases and J 10 bases; nucleotides not matched to a gene: 5. Germline CDR1 SGHRS, CDR2 YFSETQ. The CDR3 is made up of 13 amino acids. In DNA, the CDR3 is TGCGCCAGCAGCTCTGGACTAGCGCTAGAGCAGTTCTTC. Residues: CASSSGLALEQFF.

This chain joins TRBV5-4 and TRBJ2-3; 9 positions match TRBD2. The CDR3 loop spans 16 amino acids. V was pared by 1 base and J by 7 bases, with 10 bases of the junction left unmatched. Germline V CDR1 and CDR2: SGHNT, YYREEE (reference sequence). The CDR3 is CASSLFGAGGVNTQYF. CDR3 nucleotides: TGTGCCAGCAGCTTGTTTGGAGCGGGGGGCGTGAATACGCAGTATTTT. Full variable domain (missing parts from reference TRBV5-4 and TRBJ2-3): ETGVTQSPTHLIKTRGQQVTLRCSSQSGHNTVSWYQQALGQGPQFIFQYYREEENGRGNFPPRFSGLQFPNYSSELNVNALELDDSALYLCASSLFGAGGVNTQYFGPGTRLTVL.

This clone was detected only a few times. The genes are TRBV5-1 and TRBJ2-7, with 11 bases that match TRBD2. V shed 4 bases and J 1 base; nucleotides not matched to a gene: 4. Germline CDR1 reads SGHRS; CDR2 reads YFSETQ. This CDR3 has 15 residues. CDR3 nucleotide sequence: TGCGCCAGCAGCGGCACTAGCGGGGGTTCCTACGAGCAGTACTTC. Translation: CASSGTSGGSYEQYF.

The chain has TRBV19 and TRBJ2-3; 10 bases fit TRBD2. This CDR3 region has 13 residues. Per germline, CDR1 LNHDA and CDR2 SQIVND (reference sequence). Unmatched junction bases numbered 5, after V lost 8 bases and J lost 6 bases. The CDR3 reads CASAQRGGDTQYF. CDR3 coding DNA: TGTGCCAGTGCGCAGCGGGGGGGGGATACGCAGTATTTT.

The chain is built from TRBV30 and TRBJ1-1, with D hard to call. Germline V gene data show CDR1 as GTSNPN and CDR2 as SVGIG (reference sequence). CDR3 length: 12 residues. With 3 bases removed from V and 1 base from J, the gap between germline ends came to 6 bases. For the CDR3, the DNA is TGTGCCTGGAGAGCAGGGAACACTGAAGCTTTCTTT. Protein: CAWRAGNTEAFF.

The rearrangement links TRBV5-1 to TRBJ1-1; TRBD1 agrees at 8 bases. The CDR3 extends over 14 amino acids. J gave up 4 bases and V 4 bases, and 6 bases lay outside the gene matches. Germline lookup yields CDR1 SGHRS and CDR2 YFSETQ. The CDR3 bases are TGCGCCAGCAGCGTACCGGGACAGGTCACTGAAGCTTTCTTT. Translated: CASSVPGQVTEAFF.